A selection of T cell receptor beta chains follows, all from one sample in a study of T cells in Graves' hyperthyroidism and ophthalmopathy. TCRdb re-called the multiplex PCR reads through MiXCR, storing one row per CDR3 protein. This sample has under 550,000 distinct CDR3 sequences, with roughly an eighth found just once. Input material: blood. The receptors originated from a woman between 18 and 29 years old with Graves' hyperthyroidism. The CDR3 runs from the conserved cysteine through the conserved F or W. A D gene is named only where the DNA matches it firmly. Sizes are listed as once, few, many or a size class.

size	D	V	J	DNA	CDR3
many	NA	TRBV3-1	TRBJ1-6	TGTGCCAGCAGCCAAGATCTGGCCTCACCCCTCCACTTT	CASSQDLASPLHF
many	TRBD1	TRBV28	TRBJ1-5	TGTGCCAGCACGAGGGACAGGGGGATTAGGCAGCCCCAGCATTTT	CASTRDRGIRQPQHF
many	TRBD2	TRBV19	TRBJ2-7	TGTGCCAGTAGTCTACCGGGACTAACAACCTACGAGCAGTACTTC	CASSLPGLTTYEQYF
many	NA	TRBV28	TRBJ2-3	TGTGCCAGCAGGTTGGGACACCCCTCAGATACGCAGTATTTT	CASRLGHPSDTQYF
many	NA	TRBV28	TRBJ2-3	TGTGCCAGCAGTTTAGCACAGGGCACAGATACGCAGTATTTT	CASSLAQGTDTQYF
many	NA	TRBV7-9	TRBJ2-7	TGTGCCAGCAGCTCCAAGACAAGGGACCTCAGCTCCTACGAGCAGTACTTC	CASSSKTRDLSSYEQYF
many	NA	TRBV11-2	TRBJ2-3	TGTGCCAGCAGCCGCTCGTGGCCTAGCACAGATACGCAGTATTTT	CASSRSWPSTDTQYF
many	NA	TRBV5-1	TRBJ2-1	TGCGCCAGCAGCTTCTACAGGGCAGGGGATGAGCAGTTCTTC	CASSFYRAGDEQFF
few	NA	TRBV3-1	TRBJ1-1	TGTGCCAGCAGCCAAGTCGAACGGGGTATTCCTGAAGCTTTCTTT	CASSQVERGIPEAFF
many	TRBD2	TRBV7-9	TRBJ2-1	TGTGCCAGCAGCTTAGAAGCGGGAGTAGTGTTCTTC	CASSLEAGVVFF